This is a list of T cell receptor beta chains from one sample in a study of graft-versus-host responses after intestinal transplantation. Their antigen targets remain unknown. TCRdb's table, derived via immunoSEQ multiplex PCR, lists solely in-frame clones and lacks some. The repertoire holds about 85,000 clones, with 80% to 95% as singletons. Specimen: unstimulated CD8+ T cells sorted from spleen or lymph node cells, collected before transplant. All receptors come from a human donor who was the organ donor for an intestinal transplant. CDR3s include the opening cysteine and the closing phenylalanine or tryptophan. The D gene is left open where the match is weak. Size tells how often a clone was seen (once, few, many) or the class of an expanded clone, and some rows leave it out.

v_gene	j_gene	abundance	d_gene	CDR3nt	CDR3aa
TRBV9	TRBJ2-3	-	-	TGTGCCAGCGATCAAAGCGGGTCCAGCACAGATACGCAGTATTTT	CASDQSGSSTDTQYF
TRBV5-1	TRBJ2-7	-	-	TGCGCCAGCAGCTTGGGGCAGGCTGACGAGCAGTACTTC	CASSLGQADEQYF
TRBV13	TRBJ2-3	-	-	TGTGCCAGCAGCTTAGGCCTACTACTCACAGATACGCAGTATTTT	CASSLGLLLTDTQYF
TRBV5-6	TRBJ2-7	-	-	TGTGCCAGCAGCTTCCGGAACGAGCAGTACTTC	CASSFRNEQYF
TRBV10-3	TRBJ2-7	-	TRBD2	TGTGCCATCAGTGATCCCGATGCTAGCGGGGGGCCTATGGGGCAGTACTTC	CAISDPDASGGPMGQYF
TRBV4-1	TRBJ2-2	-	TRBD2	TGCGCCAGCAGTTATAGGCCGGGGGGGAGGGCCGGGGAGCTGTTTTTT	CASSYRPGGRAGELFF
TRBV9	TRBJ2-1	-	TRBD2	TGTGCCAGCAGCGCTAGCGGGAGAAGGGGCAATGAGCAGTTCTTC	CASSASGRRGNEQFF
TRBV27	TRBJ2-7	-	-	TGTGCCAGCAGGTCCGGGGGCCGCTTCTCCTACGAGCAGTACTTC	CASRSGGRFSYEQYF
TRBV6-5	TRBJ1-1	-	-	TGTGCCAGCAGTTACTCCGGGATCGACACTGAAGCTTTCTTT	CASSYSGIDTEAFF
TRBV10-3	TRBJ2-1	-	TRBD1	TGTGCCATCAGTGAGACCGGGACAGGAGCCCTCTCCACCTACAATGAGCAGTTCTTC	CAISETGTGALSTYNEQFF
TRBV6-5	TRBJ2-3	-	TRBD1	TGTGCCAGCAGATCCGGACAGGGGCACACAGATACGCAGTATTTT	CASRSGQGHTDTQYF
TRBV4-1	TRBJ1-1	-	-	TGCGCCAGCAGCCTCCCAACGGGCCCCCTGAACACTGAAGCTTTCTTT	CASSLPTGPLNTEAFF
TRBV4-1	TRBJ2-7	-	TRBD2	TGCGCCAGCAGCCAAGGCGGGGGGGAGATTCTCTACGAGCAGTACTTC	CASSQGGGEILYEQYF
TRBV20-1	TRBJ2-1	few	-	TGCAGTGCAGTGAAGGTCGGCGAGCAGTTCTTC	CSAVKVGEQFF
TRBV2	TRBJ2-7	-	TRBD1	TGTGCCAGCAGTGACGTCGTGACAGGGTACGAGCAGTACTTC	CASSDVVTGYEQYF
TRBV10-1	TRBJ2-1	-	-	TGCGCCAGCAGTGAAGACTGGAGCTCCTACAATGAGCAGTTCTTC	CASSEDWSSYNEQFF
TRBV18	TRBJ2-1	-	TRBD1	TGTGCCAGCTCACCCCCGGACAGGGTGAGGGTTGAGCAGTTCTTC	CASSPPDRVRVEQFF
TRBV6-1	TRBJ1-1	-	-	TGTGCCAGCAGTGAAGCTATAGCAGGGGTAAGGAACACTGAAGCTTTCTTT	CASSEAIAGVRNTEAFF
TRBV10-1	TRBJ2-7	-	TRBD1	TGCGCCAGCAGACAGGGGCGCTACGAGCAGTACTTC	CASRQGRYEQYF
TRBV5-1	TRBJ2-7	-	-	TGCGCCAGCAGCTTGGAAAGCGACTCCTACGAGCAGTACTTC	CASSLESDSYEQYF
TRBV5-1	TRBJ1-2	-	-	TGCGCCAGCAGCTTGGACTTTAACTATGGCTACACCTTC	CASSLDFNYGYTF
TRBV10-3	TRBJ2-5	-	TRBD2	TGTGCCATCAGATCCGAGGGACTAGCGGGAACCCAAGAGACCCAGTACTTC	CAIRSEGLAGTQETQYF
TRBV14	TRBJ1-1	-	-	TGTGCCAGCAGCCCATGGACAGCAAACATGAACACTGAAGCTTTCTTT	CASSPWTANMNTEAFF
TRBV9	TRBJ1-3	-	-	TGTGCCAGCAGCCCTTATGAGGTCTCTGGAAACACCATATATTTT	CASSPYEVSGNTIYF
TRBV5-6	TRBJ2-7	-	TRBD2	TGTGCCAGCAGCTTGGCCGCCGGCGGGAGGGCAGAGGACGAGCAGTACTTC	CASSLAAGGRAEDEQYF
TRBV10-3	TRBJ2-7	-	-	TGTGCCATTCGTAGTTCTAACTACGAGCAGTACTTC	CAIRSSNYEQYF
TRBV29-1	TRBJ1-3	-	-	TGCAGCGCCATCGGAGAGGCGGAGGGAGGAAACACCATATATTTT	CSAIGEAEGGNTIYF
TRBV6-1	TRBJ2-7	-	-	TGTGCCAGCAGTGGGAATGGGGGGCCCGACTCCTACGAGCAGTACTTC	CASSGNGGPDSYEQYF
TRBV6-5	TRBJ2-1	-	TRBD2	TGTGCCAGCAGTTACTTCCAACTAGCGGGAGACAATGAGCAGTTCTTC	CASSYFQLAGDNEQFF
TRBV27	TRBJ2-7	-	TRBD2	TGTGCCAGCAGTCTTAGCGGGGGGCACCTTTACGAGCAGTACTTC	CASSLSGGHLYEQYF
TRBV19	TRBJ1-2	-	TRBD1	TGTGCCCTTAGACAGGGAAATGGCTACACCTTC	CALRQGNGYTF
TRBV11-3	TRBJ1-2	-	-	TGTGCCAGCAGCGAGTCCCTGGGTCTTCTCTATGGCTACACCTTC	CASSESLGLLYGYTF
TRBV29-1	TRBJ2-1	-	TRBD2	TGCAGCGTTGAAGGGACTAGCGGCTCCTACAATGAGCAGCTCTTC	CSVEGTSGSYNEQLF
TRBV6-1	TRBJ1-2	-	-	TGTGCCAGCAGCCCTGACGGCTATGGCTACACCTTC	CASSPDGYGYTF
TRBV30	TRBJ2-7	-	-	TGTGCCTGCCAGACACCTACCTACGAGCAGTACTTC	CACQTPTYEQYF
TRBV7-8	TRBJ2-3	-	-	TGTGCCAGCAGCTTAAGGACAGTCACAGATACGCAGTATTTT	CASSLRTVTDTQYF
TRBV9	TRBJ1-2	once	-	TGTGCCAGCAGCGGGCGGACAGTTCACTATGGCTACACCTTC	CASSGRTVHYGYTF
TRBV4-1	TRBJ1-1	-	TRBD1	TGCGCCAGCAGCCAACTTTACGGACAGGCGAACACTGAAGCTTTCTTT	CASSQLYGQANTEAFF
TRBV5-5	TRBJ2-7	-	TRBD1	TGTGCCAGCAGCCCGGACGGACAGGGGTTCGAGCAGTACTTC	CASSPDGQGFEQYF
TRBV7-2	TRBJ2-3	-	TRBD2	TGTGCCAGCAGCTCCAGACTAGCGGGGGGGCCAGATACGCAGTATTTT	CASSSRLAGGPDTQYF
TRBV9	TRBJ1-1	-	TRBD1	TGTGCCAGCAGCTTAGGACAGGGAGGGGTCACTGAAGCTTTCTTT	CASSLGQGGVTEAFF
TRBV19	TRBJ1-3	-	-	TGTGCCAGTAGTATAGATGCAGGGGCTGGAAACACCATATATTTT	CASSIDAGAGNTIYF
TRBV19	TRBJ1-2	-	-	TGTGCCAGTAGTCTACAGGGAATTGACGGCTACACCTTC	CASSLQGIDGYTF
TRBV5-6	TRBJ2-1	-	TRBD2	TGTGCCAGCAGCTTGGTTGGGACTAGCGGGAACAATGAGCAGTTCTTC	CASSLVGTSGNNEQFF
TRBV29-1	TRBJ1-2	-	-	TGCAGCGTCAGGGATGACTATGGCTACACCTTC	CSVRDDYGYTF
TRBV19	TRBJ1-5	-	-	TGTGCCAGTAGCGACCTCCCTAGCAATCAGCCCCAGCATTTT	CASSDLPSNQPQHF
TRBV5-4	TRBJ2-5	-	-	TGTGCCAGCGGGGCTAGTCTCGGGGAGACCCAGTACTTC	CASGASLGETQYF
TRBV27	TRBJ2-1	-	TRBD2	TGTGCCAGCAGCCTTTACCTGAGGGAGGGAGGCAATGAGCAGTTCTTC	CASSLYLREGGNEQFF
TRBV27	TRBJ1-5	-	-	TGTGCCAGCAGTTTGTTTGCAGGGACCGATCAGCCCCAGCATTTT	CASSLFAGTDQPQHF
TRBV6-5	TRBJ1-5	once	-	TGTGCCAGCAGTTACTTGAGAGGCCAGAACAATCAGCCCCAGCATTTT	CASSYLRGQNNQPQHF
TRBV5-1	TRBJ2-7	-	-	TGCGCCAGCAGCCTCGGTGGGTCCGACGAGCAGTACTTC	CASSLGGSDEQYF
TRBV5-4	TRBJ2-7	-	-	TGTGCCAGCAGCCCCGGGTCCTCCCCCGGCGAGCAGTACTTC	CASSPGSSPGEQYF